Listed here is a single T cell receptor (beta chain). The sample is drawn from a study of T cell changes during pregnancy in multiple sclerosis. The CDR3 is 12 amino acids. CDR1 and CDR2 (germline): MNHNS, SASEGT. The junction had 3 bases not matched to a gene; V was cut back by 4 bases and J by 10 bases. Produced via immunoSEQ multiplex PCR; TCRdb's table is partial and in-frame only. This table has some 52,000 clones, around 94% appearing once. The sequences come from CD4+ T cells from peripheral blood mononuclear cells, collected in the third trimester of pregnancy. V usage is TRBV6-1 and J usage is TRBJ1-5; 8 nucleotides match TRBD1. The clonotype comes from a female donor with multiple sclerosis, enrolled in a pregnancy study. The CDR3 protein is CASSVQGGPQHF. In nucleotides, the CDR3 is TGTGCCAGCAGTGTACAGGGGGGCCCCCAGCATTTT.